The 15 T cell receptor beta chains below come from one sample, sequenced in a study of blood T cell repertoires in COVID-19. This table comes from immunoSEQ multiplex PCR, and its TCRdb copy is limited to in-frame clones, with some not included. This sample carries 97,000 or so clones, almost 85% of them seen once, and the ten largest clones take 9.9%. The specimen sequenced was peripheral blood. The receptors derive from a man aged 40-50 years with active or convalescent COVID-19.

The chain carries TRBV7-8 and TRBJ1-5; possibly TRBD1 for D (6 bases). There are 15 residues in the CDR3. V gave up 5 bases and J gave up 0 bases, with 11 bases separating them. Per the germline V gene, CDR1 is SGHVS and CDR2 is FQNEAQ. The CDR3 protein is CASSKDRNSNQPQHF. CDR3 DNA: TGTGCCAGCAGCAAAGACAGGAATAGCAATCAGCCCCAGCATTTT.

The V call is TRBV18, the J call TRBJ2-3; 9 bases are a match to TRBD2. Germline-derived CDR1 and CDR2 are KGHSH and LQKENI. CDR3 length: 15 residues. The junction had 5 bases not matched to a gene; V was cut back by 3 bases and J by 4 bases. CDR3 sequence reads: CASSPQAGGPDTQYF. CDR3 nucleotide sequence: TGTGCCAGCTCACCTCAAGCGGGGGGCCCAGATACGCAGTATTTT. Full variable domain (rest looked up from reference TRBV18 and TRBJ2-3): NAGVMQNPRHLVRRRGQEARLRCSPMKGHSHVYWYRQLPEEGLKFMVYLQKENIIDESGMPKERFSAEFPKEGPSILRIQQVVRGDSAAYFCASSPQAGGPDTQYFGPGTRLTVL.

CDR3 nucleotides: TGTGCCAGCAGCTCCGCCCCGGCGGAAACATATAGCAATCAGCCCCAGCATTTT. Its translation: CASSSAPAETYSNQPQHF. J is TRBJ1-5 and V is TRBV7-6; no clear D. The CDR3 loop spans 18 amino acids. Trimming took 4 bases from V and 0 from J, leaving 19 bases between them. Germline V gene sequence: CDR1 SGHVS, CDR2 FNYEAQ.

The gene calls are TRBV29-1 and TRBJ2-2; 8 nucleotides agree with TRBD2. The ends lost 7 bases at V and 7 bases at J; junction bases unmatched: 17. Looked up from germline, CDR1 is SQVTM and CDR2 is ANQGSEA. The CDR3 has 16 amino acids. The DNA of the CDR3 is TGCAGCGCTGCCCCGCGAGGGCGGGGGGACGGCGGGGAGCTGTTTTTT. Amino acids: CSAAPRGRGDGGELFF.

The chain joins TRBV7-9 to TRBJ1-1, with no clear D. The CDR3 runs 16 residues. The germline gives CDR1 SEHNR, CDR2 FQNEAQ (reference sequence). V was cut by 1 base and J by 1 base, with 13 bases left in between. CDR3 protein: CASSLEAAVTNTEAFF. DNA of the CDR3: TGTGCCAGCAGCTTAGAGGCGGCAGTGACGAACACTGAAGCTTTCTTT.

This sequence joins TRBV18 and TRBJ2-2, with 7 nucleotides matching TRBD1. The J segment lost 4 bases and the V segment lost 6 bases, leaving 14 bases of the junction unmatched. CDR3 length equals 17 residues. The germline gives CDR1 KGHSH, CDR2 LQKENI. The CDR3 here is CASSLRSPGQFTGELFF. DNA for the CDR3: TGTGCCAGCTCTCTGCGATCTCCGGGACAGTTCACCGGGGAGCTGTTTTTT.

The V gene is TRBV5-4, the J gene TRBJ1-4; 7 bases align to TRBD1. Germline V lookup: CDR1 SGHNT, CDR2 YYREEE (reference sequence). The CDR3 is 16 residues long. Trimming removed 0 bases from V and 10 bases from J; junction bases left unmatched: 12. DNA for the CDR3: TGTGCCAGCAGCTTGGCCAACAGGGGCCTGGACGGAAAACTGTTTTTT. Translating it yields CASSLANRGLDGKLFF.

The genes are TRBV6-2 or TRBV6-3 and TRBJ2-7; 7 nucleotides line up with TRBD1. This CDR3 contains 13 residues. CDR1 and CDR2 from the germline V gene are MNHEY and SVGEGT. The ends lost 5 bases at V and 2 bases at J; junction bases unmatched: 3. CDR3: CASSPGTAYEQYF. The CDR3 DNA reads as TGTGCCAGCAGTCCCGGGACAGCCTACGAGCAGTACTTC.

The chain combines TRBV18 with TRBJ1-2; 7 nucleotides align to TRBD1. The CDR3 has 16 amino acids. V dropped 3 bases and J dropped 2; count of bases not matched to a gene: 9. Per germline, CDR1 KGHSH and CDR2 LQKENI. The DNA for the CDR3 is TGTGCCAGCTCACCTGGACAGGCGATGCAGAACTATGGCTACACCTTC. This gives the protein CASSPGQAMQNYGYTF.

The chain is built from TRBV29-1 and TRBJ2-7; D is possibly TRBD2 (6 bases). The ends were cut back, 4 bases at V and 4 bases at J, with 8 bases in the middle. The CDR3 is 11 amino acids. The germline V gene encodes CDR1 SQVTM and CDR2 ANQGSEA. The CDR3 DNA follows: TGCAGCGTTGCGGGGGAGTACGAGCAGTACTTC. Translating gives CSVAGEYEQYF.

In its sample, this clone was seen once. This rearrangement joins TRBV27 to TRBJ1-2; D might be TRBD1 (6 bases). The germline V and J ends were trimmed by 0 bases and 4 bases, with 9 bases remaining between them. This CDR3 is 14 amino acids long. Looked up from germline, CDR1 is MNHEY and CDR2 is SMNVEV (reference sequence). CDR3 coding DNA: TGTGCCAGCAGTTTATCGATAGGGGGCTATGGCTACACCTTC. Translating it yields CASSLSIGGYGYTF.

The V and J genes are TRBV6-6 and TRBJ2-3, with D unresolved. The V gene lost 2 bases and the J gene lost 0 bases, with 12 bases spanning the gap. Germline CDR1 MNHNY, CDR2 SVGAGI (reference sequence). The CDR3 runs to 16 residues. This chain's CDR3 is CASSYRVERSTDTQYF. CDR3 bases: TGTGCCAGCAGTTACCGTGTAGAGAGGAGCACAGATACGCAGTATTTT.

This clone was recorded once. V usage is TRBV7-8 and J usage is TRBJ2-3; 7 nucleotides line up with TRBD2. The J segment lost 5 bases and the V segment lost 1 base, leaving 9 bases of the junction unmatched. This CDR3 has 16 amino acids. Germline-derived CDR1 and CDR2 are SGHVS and FQNEAQ. The DNA for the CDR3 is TGTGCCAGCAGCTTAGGGAGGTCCGGGGGGAGAGATACGCAGTATTTT. Its translation: CASSLGRSGGRDTQYF.

The J gene is TRBJ1-5, the V gene TRBV20-1; a weak D match, TRBD1 (5 bases). The ends were cut back, 0 bases at V and 9 bases at J, with 6 bases in the middle. The CDR3 has 11 residues. The germline gives CDR1 DFQATT, CDR2 SNEGSKA (reference sequence). The CDR3 protein is CSARDQGPQHF. In DNA form, the CDR3 reads TGCAGTGCTAGAGATCAGGGGCCCCAGCATTTT.

Of note for this clone: Other DNA sequences in this sample translate to the same CDR3. The DNA of the CDR3 is TGTGCCAGCTCACCACTAAGCACAGATACGCAGTATTTT. This encodes CASSPLSTDTQYF. The rearrangement links TRBV18 to TRBJ2-3, with no clear D. The CDR3 loop spans 13 amino acids. V lost 1 base and J lost 0, with 2 bases in between. The V gene's germline CDR1 is KGHSH and CDR2 LQKENI.